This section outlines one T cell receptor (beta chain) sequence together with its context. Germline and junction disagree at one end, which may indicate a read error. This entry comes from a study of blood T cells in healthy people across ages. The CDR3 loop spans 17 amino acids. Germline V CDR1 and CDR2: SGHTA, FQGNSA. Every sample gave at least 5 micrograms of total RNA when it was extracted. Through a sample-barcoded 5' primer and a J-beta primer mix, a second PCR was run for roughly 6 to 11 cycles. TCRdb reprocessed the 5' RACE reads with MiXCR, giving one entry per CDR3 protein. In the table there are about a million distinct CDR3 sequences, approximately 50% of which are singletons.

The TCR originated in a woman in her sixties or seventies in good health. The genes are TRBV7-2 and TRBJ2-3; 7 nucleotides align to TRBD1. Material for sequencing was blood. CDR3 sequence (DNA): TGTGTCAGCAGCTTAGCCCCGACAGGGACCTCAACAGATACGCAGTATTTT. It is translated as CVSSLAPTGTSTDTQYF.